This T cell receptor beta chain came from a study of patients and donors after allogeneic stem cell transplantation. From the RT-PCR reads, TCRdb called clonotypes with MiXCR, one entry per CDR3 protein. The sample records about 57,000 distinct CDR3 sequences, roughly 13% being singletons. This clonotype was counted a few times. This CDR3 has 14 amino acids. Per germline, CDR1 DFQATT and CDR2 SNEGSKA (reference sequence). V lost 4 bases and J lost 4, with 14 bases in between. The sample taken for sequencing was blood, either unsorted or a sorted T cell fraction (not recorded which). This chain joins TRBV20-1 and TRBJ2-1; a weak D match, TRBD2 (5 bases). This TCR derives from a human donor who was either an allogeneic HSCT recipient or a stem cell or donor lymphocyte infusion donor (not recorded which). It is not recorded whose cells these are; they may come from a transplant donor. The CDR3 here is CSATGLAEYNEQFF. CDR3 DNA sequence: TGCAGTGCTACCGGGCTAGCCGAGTACAATGAGCAGTTCTTC.